Listed below are T cell receptor beta chains from one sample, sequenced in a study of cytomegalovirus exposure and HLA in healthy donors. Method: immunoSEQ multiplex PCR; TCRdb's copy keeps in-frame clones and lacks some. The data contain some 140,000 clones, around 79% of them singletons. The specimen sequenced was PBMCs. The source is a man between 18 and 29 years old in good health and CMV-seronegative. CDR3s include the opening cysteine and the closing phenylalanine or tryptophan. Each record gives: V gene, clone size, D gene, J gene, CDR3 protein, CDR3 DNA. The D gene is left open where the match is weak. Part of the rows lack a size; the others show once, few, many or a class for expanded clones.

TRBV6-1,-,TRBD1,TRBJ1-5,CASSHLEGQGPRF,TGTGCCAGCAGCCACCTGGAAGGACAGGGGCCCCGTTTT
TRBV7-2,once,-,TRBJ2-7,CASSLGQEVLSSYEQYF,TGTGCCAGCAGCTTAGGGCAGGAGGTCCTCAGCTCCTACGAGCAGTACTTC
TRBV5-4,-,-,TRBJ2-3,CASSFVGTDTQYF,TGTGCCAGCAGCTTCGTCGGCACAGATACGCAGTATTTT
TRBV6-6,-,-,TRBJ1-1,CASSLGGLNTEAFF,TGTGCCAGCAGTTTGGGCGGGTTGAACACTGAAGCTTTCTTT
TRBV5-4,-,TRBD1,TRBJ2-7,CASSPGTGTPYEQYF,TGTGCCAGCAGCCCCGGGACAGGGACCCCCTACGAGCAGTACTTC
TRBV29-1,-,-,TRBJ1-2,CSVEPGYTF,TGCAGCGTTGAGCCGGGGTACACCTTC
TRBV12-5,-,TRBD1,TRBJ1-2,CASGLAQGAGGYTF,TGTGCTAGTGGTTTGGCCCAGGGGGCAGGGGGCTACACCTTC
TRBV7-3,-,-,TRBJ2-3,CASSLDSSTDTQYF,TGTGCCAGCAGCTTAGACTCTTCCACAGATACGCAGTATTTT
TRBV2,-,TRBD2,TRBJ2-1,CASRGTSGAYNEQFF,TGTGCCAGCAGGGGGACTAGCGGGGCCTACAATGAGCAGTTCTTC
TRBV4-3,-,-,TRBJ1-1,CASSQDQGYTEAFF,TGCGCCAGCAGCCAAGATCAGGGGTACACTGAAGCTTTCTTT
TRBV6-5,few,-,TRBJ1-4,CASSYGGSGKLFF,TGTGCCAGCAGTTACGGAGGGTCTGGAAAACTGTTTTTT
TRBV13,-,-,TRBJ1-2,CASSHQGGKNGYTF,TGTGCCAGCAGCCACCAAGGGGGAAAGAATGGCTACACCTTC
TRBV6-5,-,-,TRBJ1-2,CASSPTLEGYYTF,TGTGCCAGCAGTCCCACCCTTGAGGGCTACTACACCTTC
TRBV27,-,-,TRBJ2-7,CASRLSGPHEQYF,TGTGCCAGCAGATTGTCAGGGCCCCACGAGCAGTACTTC
TRBV7-9,-,TRBD1,TRBJ1-2,CASSPPGQGNGYTF,TGTGCCAGCAGCCCCCCGGGACAGGGAAATGGCTACACCTTC
TRBV28,-,TRBD1,TRBJ1-2,CASGVTGEDYGYTF,TGTGCCAGCGGGGTGACAGGGGAGGACTATGGCTACACCTTC
TRBV29-1,-,TRBD1,TRBJ2-1,CSVEDTGTGRRNEQFF,TGCAGCGTTGAAGACACCGGGACAGGGAGGAGGAATGAGCAGTTCTTC
TRBV18,-,TRBD1,TRBJ1-1,CASSPLEGAGEAFF,TGTGCCAGCTCACCACTCGAGGGGGCAGGTGAAGCTTTCTTT
TRBV6-8,-,-,TRBJ1-3,CASSYSPGASSGNTIYF,TGTGCCAGCAGTTACTCGCCAGGGGCCTCCTCTGGAAACACCATATATTTT
TRBV4-3,-,-,TRBJ2-1,CASSQDAIEEQFF,TGCGCCAGCAGCCAAGATGCGATTGAAGAGCAGTTCTTC
TRBV6-5,-,-,TRBJ2-4,CASSRGAKNIQYF,TGTGCCAGCAGTAGGGGTGCCAAAAACATTCAGTACTTC
TRBV9,-,-,TRBJ1-2,CASSLDLGYGYTF,TGTGCCAGCAGCCTGGACTTAGGGTATGGCTACACCTTC
TRBV7-9,-,-,TRBJ2-7,CASSPREGSYEQYF,TGTGCCAGCAGCCCCCGGGAAGGCTCCTACGAGCAGTACTTC
TRBV19,-,-,TRBJ2-5,CATSRGAQETQYF,TGTGCCACGAGTCGGGGGGCCCAAGAGACCCAGTACTTC
TRBV19,-,-,TRBJ1-2,CASSIDLLNPHYGYTF,TGTGCCAGTAGTATAGATCTACTAAATCCCCACTATGGCTACACCTTC
TRBV6-5,-,-,TRBJ1-2,CASSPRQDPYGYTF,TGTGCCAGCAGTCCGCGACAGGACCCCTATGGCTACACCTTC
TRBV7-9,-,-,TRBJ1-2,CASTPVGDRTYGYTF,TGTGCCAGCACCCCAGTCGGAGACAGGACCTATGGCTACACCTTC
TRBV18,-,-,TRBJ2-1,CASSRGGAPTNEQFF,TGTGCCAGCTCACGAGGGGGGGCCCCTACCAATGAGCAGTTCTTC
TRBV6-5,-,-,TRBJ1-4,CASSYDPGHTEKLFF,TGTGCCAGCAGTTACGACCCGGGACACACTGAAAAACTGTTTTTT
TRBV5-4,-,TRBD1,TRBJ1-1,CASSMGAGGVNTEAFF,TGTGCCAGCAGCATGGGGGCAGGGGGAGTGAACACTGAAGCTTTCTTT
TRBV6-1,-,-,TRBJ2-7,CASSEGVGHPYEQYF,TGTGCCAGCAGTGAAGGGGTGGGACATCCGTACGAGCAGTACTTC
TRBV10-3,-,-,TRBJ2-6,CAMREGKSSGANVLTF,TGTGCCATGCGCGAGGGCAAGAGCTCTGGGGCCAACGTCCTGACTTTC
TRBV7-6,-,TRBD1,TRBJ2-7,CASSWTGGYEQYF,TGTGCCAGCAGCTGGACAGGGGGCTACGAGCAGTACTTC
TRBV5-1,-,-,TRBJ1-4,CATQSTGSTNEKLFF,TGCGCCACCCAATCTACGGGGTCCACTAATGAAAAACTGTTTTTT
TRBV27,once,TRBD1,TRBJ2-7,CASSRWSVTGSYEQYF,TGTGCCAGCAGCCGGTGGTCGGTGACAGGGTCGTACGAGCAGTACTTC
TRBV7-2,-,-,TRBJ2-3,CASSLGGTSTDTQYF,TGTGCCAGCAGCTTAGGGGGGACTAGCACAGATACGCAGTATTTT
TRBV4-1,-,TRBD1,TRBJ2-7,CASSQDLGGQGRYEQYF,TGCGCCAGCAGCCAAGATCTGGGGGGACAGGGCCGCTACGAGCAGTACTTC
TRBV19,-,TRBD1,TRBJ1-1,CASQLGQNEAFF,TGTGCCAGCCAGTTGGGACAGAATGAAGCTTTCTTT
TRBV5-5,few,-,TRBJ1-6,CASSPDSSYNSPLHF,TGTGCCAGCAGCCCGGACAGCTCCTATAATTCACCCCTCCACTTT
TRBV4-2,once,TRBD2,TRBJ2-3,CASSQESGGNTDTQYF,TGTGCCAGCAGCCAGGAGAGCGGGGGGAACACAGATACGCAGTATTTT
TRBV7-8,-,-,TRBJ2-3,CASSLSQGSTDTQYF,TGTGCCAGCAGCTTATCCCAGGGGAGCACAGATACGCAGTATTTT
TRBV19,-,TRBD2,TRBJ2-7,CASGTSGGDEQYF,TGTGCCAGCGGGACTAGCGGGGGGGACGAGCAGTACTTC